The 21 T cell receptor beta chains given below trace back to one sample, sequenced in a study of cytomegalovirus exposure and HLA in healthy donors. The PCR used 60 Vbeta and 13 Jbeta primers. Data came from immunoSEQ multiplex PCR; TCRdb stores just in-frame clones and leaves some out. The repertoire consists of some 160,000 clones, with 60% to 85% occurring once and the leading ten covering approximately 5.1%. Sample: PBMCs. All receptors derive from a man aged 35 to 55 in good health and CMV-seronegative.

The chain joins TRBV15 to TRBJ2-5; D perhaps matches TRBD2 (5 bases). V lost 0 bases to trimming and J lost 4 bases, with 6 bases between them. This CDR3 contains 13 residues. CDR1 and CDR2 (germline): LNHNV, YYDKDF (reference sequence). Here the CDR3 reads CATSRDRGETQYF. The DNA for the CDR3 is TGTGCCACCAGCAGAGACCGGGGAGAGACCCAGTACTTC.

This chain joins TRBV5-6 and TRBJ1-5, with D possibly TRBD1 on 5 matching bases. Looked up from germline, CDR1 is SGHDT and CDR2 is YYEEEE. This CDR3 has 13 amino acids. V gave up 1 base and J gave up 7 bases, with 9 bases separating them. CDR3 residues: CASSLTGRQPQHF. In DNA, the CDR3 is TGTGCCAGCAGCTTGACAGGTCGGCAGCCCCAGCATTTT.

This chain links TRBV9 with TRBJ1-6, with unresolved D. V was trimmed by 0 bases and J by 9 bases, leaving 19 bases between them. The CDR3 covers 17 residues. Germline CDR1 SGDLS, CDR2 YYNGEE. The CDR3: CASSVGPEGDAGSPLHF. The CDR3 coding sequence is TGTGCCAGCAGCGTAGGCCCAGAGGGAGACGCGGGTTCACCCCTCCACTTT.

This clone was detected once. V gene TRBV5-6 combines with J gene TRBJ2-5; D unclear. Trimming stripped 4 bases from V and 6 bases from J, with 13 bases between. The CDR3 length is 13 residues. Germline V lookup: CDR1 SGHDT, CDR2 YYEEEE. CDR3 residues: CASSPDKAKTQYF. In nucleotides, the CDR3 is TGTGCCAGCAGCCCAGACAAGGCGAAGACCCAGTACTTC.

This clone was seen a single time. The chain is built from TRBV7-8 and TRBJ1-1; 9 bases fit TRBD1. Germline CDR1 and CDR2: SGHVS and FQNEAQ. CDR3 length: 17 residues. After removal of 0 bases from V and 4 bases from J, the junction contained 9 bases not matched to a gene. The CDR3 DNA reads TGTGCCAGCAGCTTAGCCCGGACAGGGGCTAGTCTCACTGAAGCTTTCTTT. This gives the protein CASSLARTGASLTEAFF. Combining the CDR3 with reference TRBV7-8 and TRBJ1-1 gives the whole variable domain GAGVSQSPRYKVAKRGQDVALRCDPISGHVSLFWYQQALGQGPEFLTYFQNEAQLDKSGLPSDRFFAERPEGSVSTLKIQRTQQEDSAVYLCASSLARTGASLTEAFFGQGTRLTVV.

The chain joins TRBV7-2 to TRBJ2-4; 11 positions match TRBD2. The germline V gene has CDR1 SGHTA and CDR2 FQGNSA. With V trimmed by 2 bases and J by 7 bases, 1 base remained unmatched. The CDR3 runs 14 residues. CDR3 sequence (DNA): TGTGCCAGCAGCTTAACTAGCGGGAGTAACATTCAGTACTTC. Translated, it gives CASSLTSGSNIQYF.

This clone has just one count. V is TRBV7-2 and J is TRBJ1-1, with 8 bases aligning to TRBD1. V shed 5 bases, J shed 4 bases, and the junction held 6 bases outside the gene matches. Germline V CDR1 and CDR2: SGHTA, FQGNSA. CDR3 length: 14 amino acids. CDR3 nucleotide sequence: TGTGCCAGCAGCCCGTGGACAGGGCCCACTGAAGCTTTCTTT. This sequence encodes CASSPWTGPTEAFF.

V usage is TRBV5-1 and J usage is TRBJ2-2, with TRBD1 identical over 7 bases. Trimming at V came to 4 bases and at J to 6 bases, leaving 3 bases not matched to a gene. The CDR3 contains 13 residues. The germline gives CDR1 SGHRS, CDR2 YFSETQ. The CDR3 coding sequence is TGCGCCAGCAGCCTACAGGGGCCCGGGGAGCTGTTTTTT. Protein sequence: CASSLQGPGELFF.

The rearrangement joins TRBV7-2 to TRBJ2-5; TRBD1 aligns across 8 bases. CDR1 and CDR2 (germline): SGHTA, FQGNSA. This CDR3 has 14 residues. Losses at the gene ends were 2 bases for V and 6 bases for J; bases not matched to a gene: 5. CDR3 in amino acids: CASSLRDRRQTQYF. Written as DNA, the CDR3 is TGTGCCAGCAGCTTACGGGACAGGCGGCAGACCCAGTACTTC.

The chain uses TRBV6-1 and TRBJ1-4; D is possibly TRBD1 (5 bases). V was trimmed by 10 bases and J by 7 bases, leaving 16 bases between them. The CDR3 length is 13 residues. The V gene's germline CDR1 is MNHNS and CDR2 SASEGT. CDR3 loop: CATLLDIGEKLFF. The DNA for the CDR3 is TGTGCCACCCTGTTGGACATAGGTGAAAAACTGTTTTTT.

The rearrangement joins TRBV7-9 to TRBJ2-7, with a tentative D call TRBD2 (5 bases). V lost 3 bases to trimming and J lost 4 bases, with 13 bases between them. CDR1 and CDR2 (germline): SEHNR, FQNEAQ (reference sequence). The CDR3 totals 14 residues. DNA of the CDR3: TGTGCCAGCAGCTTTTCGGCGGGCCGGTACGAGCAGTACTTC. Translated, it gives CASSFSAGRYEQYF. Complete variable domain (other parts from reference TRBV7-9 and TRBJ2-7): DTGVSQNPRHKITKRGQNVTFRCDPISEHNRLYWYRQTLGQGPEFLTYFQNEAQLEKSRLLSDRFSAERPKGSFSTLEIQRTEQGDSAMYLCASSFSAGRYEQYFGPGTRLTVT.

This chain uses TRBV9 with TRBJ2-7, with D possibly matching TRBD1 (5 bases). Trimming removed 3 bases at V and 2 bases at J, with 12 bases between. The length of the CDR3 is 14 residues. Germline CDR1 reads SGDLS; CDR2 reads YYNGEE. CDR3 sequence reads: CASSGGLGAYEQYF. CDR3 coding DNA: TGTGCCAGCAGCGGTGGGCTAGGGGCCTACGAGCAGTACTTC.

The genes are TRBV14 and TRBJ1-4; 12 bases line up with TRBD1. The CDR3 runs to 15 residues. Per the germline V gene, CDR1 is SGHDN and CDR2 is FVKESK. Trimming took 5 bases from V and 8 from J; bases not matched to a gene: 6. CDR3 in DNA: TGTGCCAGCAGCAAGGGACAGGGGGCGCGGGAAAAACTGTTTTTT. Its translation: CASSKGQGAREKLFF.

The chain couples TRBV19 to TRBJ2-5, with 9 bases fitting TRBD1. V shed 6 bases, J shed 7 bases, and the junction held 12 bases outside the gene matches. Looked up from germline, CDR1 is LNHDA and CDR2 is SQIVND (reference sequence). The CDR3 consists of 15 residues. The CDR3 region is CASSPGQGLGVTQYF. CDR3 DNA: TGTGCCAGTAGCCCGGGACAGGGCTTAGGAGTGACCCAGTACTTC.

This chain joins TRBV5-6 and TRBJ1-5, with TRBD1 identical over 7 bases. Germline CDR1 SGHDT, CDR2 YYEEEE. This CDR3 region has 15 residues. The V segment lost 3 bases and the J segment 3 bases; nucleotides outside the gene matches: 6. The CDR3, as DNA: TGTGCCAGCAGCTGGGCAGGGGGTAACAATCAGCCCCAGCATTTT. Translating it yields CASSWAGGNNQPQHF.

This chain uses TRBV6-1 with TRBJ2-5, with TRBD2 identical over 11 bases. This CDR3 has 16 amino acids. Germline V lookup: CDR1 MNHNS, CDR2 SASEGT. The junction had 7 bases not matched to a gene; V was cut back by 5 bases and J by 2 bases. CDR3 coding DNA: TGTGCCAGCAGTCAAGGGGGACTAGCGGCACAAGAGACCCAGTACTTC. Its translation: CASSQGGLAAQETQYF.

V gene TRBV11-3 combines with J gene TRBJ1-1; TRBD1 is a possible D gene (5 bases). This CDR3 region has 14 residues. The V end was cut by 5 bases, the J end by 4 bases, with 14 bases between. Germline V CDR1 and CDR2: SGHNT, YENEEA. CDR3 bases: TGTGCCAGCAGCCCCCAGGGTTTGGGCACTGAAGCTTTCTTT. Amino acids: CASSPQGLGTEAFF.

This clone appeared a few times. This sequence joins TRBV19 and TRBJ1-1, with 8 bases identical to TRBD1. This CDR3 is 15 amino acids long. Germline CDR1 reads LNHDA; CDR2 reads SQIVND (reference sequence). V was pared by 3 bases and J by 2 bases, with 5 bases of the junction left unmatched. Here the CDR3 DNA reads TGTGCCAGTAGTATTCGGACAGGGATAAACACTGAAGCTTTCTTT. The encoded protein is CASSIRTGINTEAFF.

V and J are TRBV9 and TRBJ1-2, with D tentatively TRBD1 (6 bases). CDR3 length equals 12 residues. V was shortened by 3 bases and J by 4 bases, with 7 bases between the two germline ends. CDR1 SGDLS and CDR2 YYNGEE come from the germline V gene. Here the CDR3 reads CASSARGYGYTF. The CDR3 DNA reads TGTGCCAGCAGCGCCAGGGGCTATGGCTACACCTTC.

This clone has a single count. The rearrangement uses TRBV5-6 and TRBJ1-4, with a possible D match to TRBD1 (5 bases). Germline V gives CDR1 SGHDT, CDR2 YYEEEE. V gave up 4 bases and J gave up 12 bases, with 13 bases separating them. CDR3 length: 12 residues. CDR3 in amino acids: CASSPQIGELFF. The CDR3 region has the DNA TGTGCCAGCAGCCCCCAAATAGGGGAACTGTTTTTT.

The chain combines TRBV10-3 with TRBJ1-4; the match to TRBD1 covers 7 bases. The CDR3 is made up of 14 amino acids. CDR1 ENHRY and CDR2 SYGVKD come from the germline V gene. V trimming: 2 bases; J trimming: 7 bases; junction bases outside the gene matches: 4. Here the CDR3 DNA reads TGTGCCATCAGTGAGGGACAGGCCGGTGAAAAACTGTTTTTT. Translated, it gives CAISEGQAGEKLFF.